This T cell receptor (beta chain) was sequenced for a study of blood T cell repertoires in COVID-19. Overall study: COVID-19 samples from acute and convalescent phases originated in the United States, Italy and Spain. The analysed material was cDNA or gDNA that came from T cells, B-cell-depleted T cells, or PBMCs.

The CDR3 loop spans 12 amino acids. Trimming cost V 5 bases and J 4 bases, with 8 bases left between them. Germline V gene sequence: CDR1 LGHDT, CDR2 YNNKEL (reference sequence). As handled by the study authors: Scientists estimated how many nucleated cells there were by amplifying reference gene primers. Data came from immunoSEQ multiplex PCR; TCRdb stores just in-frame clones and leaves some out. V, J and clone size are taken as reported in that table, and D and trimming were inferred from the DNA itself. The sample carries over 200,000 clones, approximately 84% recorded once. A single count supports this clone.

The receptor comes from a man aged 40-49 years with active or convalescent COVID-19. Input material: peripheral blood. The rearrangement links TRBV3-1 (or the pseudogene TRBV3-2) to TRBJ1-1; maybe TRBD1 (5 bases). Here the CDR3 reads CASSMGPTEAFF. For the CDR3, the DNA is TGTGCCAGCAGCATGGGGCCCACTGAAGCTTTCTTT.